This T cell receptor (beta chain) was sequenced during a study of T cells in Graves' hyperthyroidism and ophthalmopathy. Whole-study findings and limits: Ophthalmopathy onset followed model prediction by a median approximately 5.9 months.

Active moderate-to-severe ophthalmopathy, Clinical Activity Score at least 3, NOSPECS at least 4, under 3 months' duration. Researchers barred patients who had uncontrolled infection, other autoimmune disease, pregnancy or lactation. On the basis of clinical symptoms, serum thyroxine and TRAb, thyroid ultrasound and orbital computed tomography, diagnoses were made. CDR1 is SGHAT, CDR2 FQNNGV, per germline. CDR3 size: 18 residues. Trimming removed 1 base from V and 4 bases from J; junction bases left unmatched: 11. TCR beta CDR3 regions were amplified from RNA. An initial round of RT-PCR targeting the TCR CDR3 relied on the HTBI primer set. Via MiXCR, TCRdb re-called the multiplex PCR reads, giving one row per CDR3 protein. The table has 240,000 or so distinct CDR3 sequences, about 16% seen once. This clonotype was counted ten times or more. Its antigen is not known.

The specimen sequenced was blood. This TCR was recovered from a woman between 18 and 29 years old with Graves' ophthalmopathy. The J gene is TRBJ2-1, the V gene TRBV11-2, with 9 bases aligning to TRBD1. Here the CDR3 DNA reads TGTGCCAGCAGCTTAGGAGGAGTCGGGACAGGGTTTTACAATGAGCAGTTCTTC. This sequence encodes CASSLGGVGTGFYNEQFF.